This T cell receptor (beta chain) was identified during a study of T cell repertoires in aging, cancer and after chemotherapy (dated by TCRdb to between 2018 and 2020). In the study overall: The donors fell into six age groups ranging from 30 or younger to 70 or older, and each group had at least three individuals. Roughly 9.6 million TCR reads were contained in the full dataset. To look at immunoaging and at how T cells reconstitute after chemotherapy, the study profiled TCR beta repertoires in peripheral blood from both healthy donors and cancer patients. Control TCR repertoires from healthy donors were recorded over several months to years, and clear clonal overlap was observed across re-sampling. A cohort of 220 or so cancer patients (approximately 92 with hematological and around 120 with solid cancers) was assembled, and 95 to 100 healthy donors were included as a reference group. What the authors observed across the whole study: In both cancer cohorts, the median generation probability rose over the chemotherapy interval, which suggests that the repertoire was reconstituted through rebound thymic output. According to the authors, the repertoire data do not allow conclusions to be drawn about immunological memory after chemotherapy. Declining TCR diversity with age in healthy donors was mainly explained by loss of richness; in cancer patients, loss of evenness also contributed. Compared with age-matched healthy donors, untreated patients with hematological or solid cancers had significantly lower TCR diversity and higher clonality in blood.

Turning to this clonotype: Which antigen it targets is not known. Base qualities are not at hand, and no much larger clone is one base apart.

Rearranged TRB sequences spanning V, D and J segments were amplified by multiplex touch-down PCR using a mixed TRB-A/B primer pool. Illumina adapters and sample indices were attached to the amplicons through two consecutive PCR reactions run with Phusion HS II polymerase. The amplicons were purified from gel with the NucleoSpin Gel and PCR Clean-up kit and then assessed with Qubit and an Agilent 2100 Bioanalyzer. The libraries were sequenced on an Illumina MiSeq with 600-cycle, single-indexed, paired-end runs. For the original study's pipeline: Processing of the TRB sequences was carried out with MiXCR versions 2.12 and 3.0.5. Each unique CDR3 nucleotide sequence was counted as one clone, and only productive sequences with at least two reads were retained. Repertoire metrics included Shannon diversity, evenness, clonality (one minus evenness), and alpha-parameterized diversity profiles from alpha 0 to 5. The IGoR algorithm was used to calculate generation probabilities for clones in the paired samples taken before and after chemotherapy. TCRdb took the public reads, trimmed them with fastp at Q25, ran MiXCR for clone calling and kept in-frame beta chains. Rows with one shared CDR3 protein collapse into an entry with the most common genes and DNA. Here the V and J calls rest on TCRdb's processing, not on the authors' analysis. The table for this sample lists roughly 4,000 distinct CDR3 sequences; roughly 30% of them were counted only once. The ten biggest clones cover just over 45% of the sample.

TCR beta rearrangements were amplified from genomic DNA isolated from peripheral blood, not from sorted cells or RNA. The CDR3 starts with the cysteine, ends with the phenylalanine, and has 15 residues. Only CDR3 DNA is held: 45 bases, read in frame from base 1. From a lookup of the germline V gene, CDR1 and CDR2 are LGHNA and YSLEER. Relative to germline, V is missing 4 bases and J is missing 10 bases, with 13 bases of the junction outside any gene match. The clonotype was recovered from a human donor in good health. The specimen was blood. The V and J genes are TRBV4-3 and TRBJ2-1; TRBD2 fits 7 bases in the junction. In nucleotide form, the sequence is TGCGCCAGCAGCCCGGGACTAAAAGCGTTTGGGGAGCAGTTCTTC. This translates into CASSPGLKAFGEQFF.